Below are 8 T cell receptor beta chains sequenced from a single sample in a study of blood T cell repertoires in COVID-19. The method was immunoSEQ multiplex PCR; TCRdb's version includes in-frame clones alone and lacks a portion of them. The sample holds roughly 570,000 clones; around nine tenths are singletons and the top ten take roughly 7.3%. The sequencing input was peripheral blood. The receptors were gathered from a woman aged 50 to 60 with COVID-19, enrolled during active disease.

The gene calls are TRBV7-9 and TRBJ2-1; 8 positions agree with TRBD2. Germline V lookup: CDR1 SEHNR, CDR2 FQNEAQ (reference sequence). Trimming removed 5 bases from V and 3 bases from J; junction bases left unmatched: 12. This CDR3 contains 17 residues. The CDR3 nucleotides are TGTGCCAGCAGCCAGCCCTTTGCGGGGGGCCTCTACAATGAGCAGTTCTTC. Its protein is CASSQPFAGGLYNEQFF.

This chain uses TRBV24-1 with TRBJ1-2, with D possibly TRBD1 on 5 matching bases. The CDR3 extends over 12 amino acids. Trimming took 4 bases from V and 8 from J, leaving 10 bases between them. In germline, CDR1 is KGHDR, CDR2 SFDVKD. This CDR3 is CATSEGTGGYTF. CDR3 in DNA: TGTGCCACCAGTGAAGGTACAGGCGGCTACACCTTC.

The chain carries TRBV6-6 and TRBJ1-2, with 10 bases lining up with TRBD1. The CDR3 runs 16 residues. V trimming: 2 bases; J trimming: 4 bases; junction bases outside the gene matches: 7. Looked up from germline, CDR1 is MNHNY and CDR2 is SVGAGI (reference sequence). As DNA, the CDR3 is TGTGCCAGCAGTTACCGGGACAGGGGTGGGAGCTATGGCTACACCTTC. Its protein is CASSYRDRGGSYGYTF.

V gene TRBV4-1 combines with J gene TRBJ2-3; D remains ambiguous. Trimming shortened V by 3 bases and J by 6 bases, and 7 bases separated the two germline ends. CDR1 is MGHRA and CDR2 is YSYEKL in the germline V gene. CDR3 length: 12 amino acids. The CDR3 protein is CASSHIGDTQYF. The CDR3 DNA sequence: TGCGCCAGCAGCCATATCGGGGATACGCAGTATTTT.

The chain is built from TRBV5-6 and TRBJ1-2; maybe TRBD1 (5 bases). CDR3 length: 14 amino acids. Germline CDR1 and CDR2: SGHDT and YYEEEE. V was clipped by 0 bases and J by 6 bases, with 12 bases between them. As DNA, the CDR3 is TGTGCCAGCAGCTTGGACAGGCGTCGGGATGGCTACACCTTC. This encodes CASSLDRRRDGYTF.

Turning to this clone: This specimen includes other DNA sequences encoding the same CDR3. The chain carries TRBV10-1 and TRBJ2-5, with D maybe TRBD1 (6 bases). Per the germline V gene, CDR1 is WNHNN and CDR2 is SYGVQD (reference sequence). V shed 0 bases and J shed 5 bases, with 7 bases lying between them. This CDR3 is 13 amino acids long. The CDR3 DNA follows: TGCGCCAGCAGTGAGTCAAGGGGGGAGACCCAGTACTTC. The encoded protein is CASSESRGETQYF.

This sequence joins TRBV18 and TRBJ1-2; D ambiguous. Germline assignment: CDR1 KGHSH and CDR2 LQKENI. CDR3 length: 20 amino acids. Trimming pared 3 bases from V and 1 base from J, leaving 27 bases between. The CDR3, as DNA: TGTGCCAGCTCACCTTTCCTTGACAAGCCCCAAACCCCATTTAACTATGGCTACACCTTC. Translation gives CASSPFLDKPQTPFNYGYTF.

In DNA form, the CDR3 reads TGTGCCAGCAGCTTGTTAGCGGGGGGGATGGGAAATGAGCAGTTCTTC. This translates into CASSLLAGGMGNEQFF. The J gene is TRBJ2-1, the V gene TRBV3-1 (or the pseudogene TRBV3-2), with 11 nucleotides matching TRBD2. The germline V gene encodes CDR1 LGHDT and CDR2 YNNKEL (reference sequence). Trimming removed 5 bases from V and 7 bases from J; junction bases left unmatched: 10. This CDR3 has 16 residues.